The sequence of this TCR beta chain was determined in a study of early T cells in non-severe SARS-CoV-2 infection (dated by TCRdb to about 2021). For context, the study as a whole: Because TCR sequencing relied on bulk RNA taken from unsorted whole blood, pairing of alpha and beta chains was not possible. General findings and caveats noted by the study authors: Matching against VDJdb was skewed toward anti-spike CD8 responses, likely underestimated virus-specific expansions, and missed private and CD4 specificities.

As concerns this clonotype: The target of this receptor is not known. Base qualities are not at hand, and no much larger clone is one base apart.

Library preparation was by 5' RACE. This sample was sequenced with a NextSeq 500. Unique molecular identifiers were attached to individual cDNA molecules in the TCR library protocol so that sequencing error and PCR bias could be corrected. Both TCR alpha and beta chains were sequenced, and tight co-correlation was observed between alpha and beta sequence abundances in each sample. The authors' analysis ran thus. Decombinator V4 was used to annotate TCR sequences for V gene, J gene and CDR3. TCRs were defined as expanded if a significant change between any two time points was detected under a Poisson model with p below 0.0001. TCR abundances were normalised to the total number of TCRs sequenced per sample and were expressed as counts per million. TRAV1-2 paired with TRAJ12, TRAJ20 or TRAJ33 defined MAIT TCRs, while TRAV10 paired with TRAJ18 defined iNKT TCRs. A search of VDJdb, accessed on 1 November 2021, was run for TCRs annotated to CMV, EBV and SARS-CoV-2, with TCRs annotated for multiple antigens excluded. Starting from the raw public reads, TCRdb applied fastp trimming at Q25, assembled clones with MiXCR and retained in-frame beta chains. Each CDR3 protein appears once, grouped with its most common genes and DNA. For this entry, the V and J calls and clone size follow TCRdb and not the study's own pipeline. The sample table shows about 110,000 distinct CDR3 sequences, and more than 9.5% are seen once. The ten largest clones take up approximately 7.3% of the sample.

Reading from cysteine to phenylalanine, the CDR3 counts 18 amino acids. The sequence is cut down to CDR3 DNA, 54 bases in frame from base 1. This was a case-control study nested in a cohort of healthcare workers in London, UK, who had nasopharyngeal swab PCR tests and blood samples taken every week. Healthcare workers were recruited during the week of the UK lockdown, between 23 and 31 March 2020, and followed weekly for up to 16 weeks. The sequence is built from TRBV21-1 and TRBJ2-3; the listed D gene, TRBD2, was not tested against the DNA. TRBV21-1 is a pseudogene locus. This TCR was recovered from an adult who was a healthcare worker with PCR-confirmed SARS-CoV-2 infection or an uninfected control (not recorded which). What was sequenced was whole blood. The DNA reads TGTGCCAGCAGCGCACACTGCTGCTCTAGCGCTGGCACAGATACGCAGTATTTT. This codes for CASSAHCCSSAGTDTQYF.